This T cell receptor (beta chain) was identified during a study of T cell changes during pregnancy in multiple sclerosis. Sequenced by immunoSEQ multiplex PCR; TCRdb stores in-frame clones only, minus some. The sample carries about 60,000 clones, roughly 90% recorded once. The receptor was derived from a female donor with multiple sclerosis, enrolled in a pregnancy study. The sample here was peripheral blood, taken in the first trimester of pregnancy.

The CDR3 reads CASSPENVAGVVETQYF. The CDR3 DNA follows: TGTGCCAGCTCACCAGAAAATGTAGCGGGAGTAGTGGAGACCCAGTACTTC. This chain links TRBV18 with TRBJ2-5; TRBD2 aligns across 9 bases. CDR3 length: 17 residues. The ends lost 2 bases at V and 5 bases at J; junction bases unmatched: 12. Germline loops: CDR1 KGHSH, CDR2 LQKENI.